The sample holds one count of the clone carrying this T cell receptor beta chain. These data belong to a study of blood T cell repertoires in COVID-19. Study summary: From the United States, Italy and Spain came samples of acute and convalescent COVID-19. T cells, B-cell-depleted T cells, or PBMCs supplied cDNA or gDNA.

The germline V gene encodes CDR1 SGHVS and CDR2 FNYEAQ. The V segment lost 1 base and the J segment 7 bases; nucleotides outside the gene matches: 3. The CDR3 extends over 13 amino acids. In the original processing: The authors estimated nucleated cell counts from reference gene primer amplification. The repertoire was sequenced with immunoSEQ multiplex PCR; TCRdb's copy has only in-frame clones and lacks some. The D gene and trimming were derived from the DNA, and the V and J assignments and clone size from that table. Of 100,000 or so clones in the sample, roughly 86% were seen once. The receptor was isolated from a man aged 50 to 59 with active or convalescent COVID-19. The rearrangement uses TRBV7-6 and TRBJ1-2, with 7 bases identical to TRBD1. What was sequenced was peripheral blood. CDR3 in amino acids: CASSLDRGSGYTF. The CDR3 DNA reads TGTGCCAGCAGCTTAGACAGGGGAAGTGGCTACACCTTC.